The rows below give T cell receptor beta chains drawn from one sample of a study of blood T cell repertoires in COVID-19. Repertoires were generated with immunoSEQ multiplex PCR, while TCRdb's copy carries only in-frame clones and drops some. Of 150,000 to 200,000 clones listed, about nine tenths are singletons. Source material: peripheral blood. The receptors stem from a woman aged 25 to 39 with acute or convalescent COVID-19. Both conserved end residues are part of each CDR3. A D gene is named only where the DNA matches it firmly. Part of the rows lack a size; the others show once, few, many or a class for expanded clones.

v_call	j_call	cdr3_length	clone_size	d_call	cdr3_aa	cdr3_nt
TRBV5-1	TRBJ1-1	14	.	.	CASKVGQANTEAFF	TGCGCCAGCAAAGTTGGCCAGGCGAACACTGAAGCTTTCTTT
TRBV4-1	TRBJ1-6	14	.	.	CASSRGLDNSPLHF	TGCGCCAGCAGCCGAGGACTAGATAATTCACCCCTCCACTTT
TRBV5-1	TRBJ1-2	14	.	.	CASSLEGGSFGYTF	TGCGCCAGCAGCTTGGAGGGGGGGTCTTTTGGCTACACCTTC
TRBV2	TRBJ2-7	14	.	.	CASGIRQSTYEQYF	TGTGCCAGCGGGATTCGACAGAGCACCTACGAGCAGTACTTC
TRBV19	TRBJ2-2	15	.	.	CASALQGTDTGELFF	TGTGCCAGTGCCCTACAGGGTACGGACACCGGGGAGCTGTTTTTT
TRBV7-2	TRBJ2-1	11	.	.	CASSPYNEQFF	TGTGCCAGCAGCCCATACAATGAGCAGTTCTTC
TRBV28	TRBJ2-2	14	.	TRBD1	CASGTDASTGELFF	TGTGCCAGCGGGACAGATGCGAGCACCGGGGAGCTGTTTTTT
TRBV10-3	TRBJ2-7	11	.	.	CASSDGRGQYF	TGTGCCAGCTCGGACGGTCGGGGGCAGTACTTC
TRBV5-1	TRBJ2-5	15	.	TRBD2	CASSLVLGREETQYF	TGCGCCAGCAGCTTGGTACTCGGGAGGGAAGAGACCCAGTACTTC
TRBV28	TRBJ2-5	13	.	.	CASSLEVEETQYF	TGTGCCAGCAGTTTAGAAGTAGAAGAGACCCAGTACTTC
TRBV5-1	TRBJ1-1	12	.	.	CASRQDNTEAFF	TGCGCCAGCAGACAGGATAACACTGAAGCTTTCTTT
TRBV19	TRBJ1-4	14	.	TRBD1	CASSMGTGNEKLFF	TGTGCCAGTAGTATGGGGACAGGGAACGAAAAACTGTTTTTT
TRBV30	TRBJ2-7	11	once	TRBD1	CAWLDRAEQYF	TGTGCCTGGCTGGACAGGGCCGAGCAGTACTTC
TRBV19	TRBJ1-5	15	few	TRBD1	CASSRQGAGNQPQHF	TGTGCCAGTAGTAGACAGGGAGCAGGCAATCAGCCCCAGCATTTT
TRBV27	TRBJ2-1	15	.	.	CASSFRAGPKDEQFF	TGTGCCAGCAGTTTTAGAGCGGGCCCGAAGGATGAGCAGTTCTTC
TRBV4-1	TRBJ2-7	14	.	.	CASSHAGLTYEQYF	TGCGCCAGCAGCCACGCCGGACTTACCTACGAGCAGTACTTC
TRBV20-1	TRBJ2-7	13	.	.	CSASSGLSYEQYF	TGCAGTGCTAGTAGCGGACTCTCCTACGAGCAGTACTTC
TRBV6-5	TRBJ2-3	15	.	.	CASSYSGASTDTQYF	TGTGCCAGCAGTTACTCGGGGGCTAGCACAGATACGCAGTATTTT
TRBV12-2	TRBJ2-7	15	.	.	CASRHILITSYEQYF	TGTGCAAGTCGCCATATCCTAATTACCTCCTACGAGCAGTACTTC
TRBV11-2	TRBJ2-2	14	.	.	CASSLTDGTGELFF	TGTGCCAGCAGCTTGACTGACGGCACCGGGGAGCTGTTTTTT
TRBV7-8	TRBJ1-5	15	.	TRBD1	CASSPRGGSNQPQHF	TGTGCCAGCAGCCCCAGAGGGGGCAGCAATCAGCCCCAGCATTTT
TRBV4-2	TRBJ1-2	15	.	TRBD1	CASSQGTGGAYGYTF	TGTGCCAGCAGCCAAGGTACAGGGGGCGCATATGGCTACACCTTC
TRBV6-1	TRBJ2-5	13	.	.	CASSEVRVGTQYF	TGTGCCAGCAGTGAAGTGAGGGTTGGGACCCAGTACTTC
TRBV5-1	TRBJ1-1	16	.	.	CASSLAAGGQLSEAFF	TGCGCCAGCAGCTTGGCCGCCGGTGGACAGCTCTCTGAAGCTTTCTTT
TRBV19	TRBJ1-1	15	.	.	CASSSTPGGRTEAFF	TGTGCCAGTAGCTCGACCCCGGGGGGGAGGACTGAAGCTTTCTTT
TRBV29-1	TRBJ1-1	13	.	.	CSVDVSEGTEAFF	TGCAGCGTTGACGTCTCGGAGGGCACTGAAGCTTTCTTT
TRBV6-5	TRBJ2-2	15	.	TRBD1	CASSYSGTGGGELFF	TGTGCCAGCAGTTACTCAGGGACAGGGGGCGGGGAGCTGTTTTTT
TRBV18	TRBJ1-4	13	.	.	CASSPGEEEKLFF	TGTGCCAGCTCGCCCGGGGAGGAGGAAAAACTGTTTTTT
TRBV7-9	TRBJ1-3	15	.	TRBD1	CASSARGDSRNTIYF	TGTGCCAGCAGCGCCAGAGGGGACAGCCGAAACACCATATATTTT